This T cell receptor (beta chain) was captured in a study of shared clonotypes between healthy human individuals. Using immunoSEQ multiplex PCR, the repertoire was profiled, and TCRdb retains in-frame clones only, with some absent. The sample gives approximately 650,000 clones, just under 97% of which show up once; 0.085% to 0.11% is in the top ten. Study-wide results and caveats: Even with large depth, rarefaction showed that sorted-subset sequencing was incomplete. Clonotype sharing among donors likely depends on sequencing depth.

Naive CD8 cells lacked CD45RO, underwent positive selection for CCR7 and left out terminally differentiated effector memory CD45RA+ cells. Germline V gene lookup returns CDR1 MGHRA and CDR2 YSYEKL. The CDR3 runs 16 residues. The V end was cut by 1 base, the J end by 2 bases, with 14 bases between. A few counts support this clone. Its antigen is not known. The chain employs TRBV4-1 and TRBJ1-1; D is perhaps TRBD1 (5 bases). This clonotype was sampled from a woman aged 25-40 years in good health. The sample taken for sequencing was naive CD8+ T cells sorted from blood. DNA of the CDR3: TGCGCCAGCAGCCAAGGCTGGGACCAAGGAAACACTGAAGCTTTCTTT. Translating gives CASSQGWDQGNTEAFF.